These T cell receptor beta chains were read from a single sample in a study of shared clonotypes between healthy human individuals. Repertoires were generated with immunoSEQ multiplex PCR, while TCRdb's copy carries only in-frame clones and drops some. The table has over 850,000 clones, around 78% seen once. The sample was memory CD4+ T cells from PBMCs. Source of these receptors: a man between 18 and 29 years old in good health. Some clones in this sample may be carry-over from other donors' samples. The CDR3 runs from the conserved cysteine through the conserved F or W. The D gene is left open where the match is weak. Expanded clones get a size class; other rows say once, few or many, or leave the size out.

cdr3_aa: CASSFRDGDEKLFF; cdr3_nt: TGCGCCAGCAGCTTCCGGGACGGGGACGAAAAACTGTTTTTT; j_call: TRBJ1-4; v_call: TRBV5-1; d_call: NA; clone_size: NA
cdr3_aa: CASSLSRSHSGNTIYF; cdr3_nt: TGTGCCAGCAGTCTTTCTCGGTCTCACTCTGGAAACACCATATATTTT; j_call: TRBJ1-3; v_call: TRBV7-9; d_call: NA; clone_size: once
cdr3_aa: CASREAGPSYNEQFF; cdr3_nt: TGTGCCAGCAGGGAAGCGGGACCCTCCTACAATGAGCAGTTCTTC; j_call: TRBJ2-1; v_call: TRBV27; d_call: TRBD2; clone_size: NA
cdr3_aa: CASSSTGGHGYTF; cdr3_nt: TGTGCCAGCAGTTCCACAGGGGGTCATGGCTACACCTTC; j_call: TRBJ1-2; v_call: TRBV6-5; d_call: TRBD1; clone_size: many
cdr3_aa: CASSTGTEYEQYF; cdr3_nt: TGTGCCAGCAGCACCGGGACAGAATACGAGCAGTACTTC; j_call: TRBJ2-7; v_call: TRBV5-6; d_call: TRBD1; clone_size: NA
cdr3_aa: CASSLRTGHQPQHF; cdr3_nt: TGCGCCAGCAGCCTCAGGACAGGCCATCAGCCCCAGCATTTT; j_call: TRBJ1-5; v_call: TRBV4-3; d_call: TRBD1; clone_size: NA
cdr3_aa: CASSPPQGGELFF; cdr3_nt: TGTGCCAGCAGCCCTCCCCAGGGCGGGGAGCTGTTTTTT; j_call: TRBJ2-2; v_call: TRBV11-3; d_call: NA; clone_size: NA
cdr3_aa: CASSLVGRYEQYF; cdr3_nt: TGTGCCAGCAGCTTGGTTGGGCGGTACGAGCAGTACTTC; j_call: TRBJ2-7; v_call: TRBV5-6; d_call: NA; clone_size: NA
cdr3_aa: CASTEGTAGELFF; cdr3_nt: TGTGCCAGCACTGAAGGGACCGCCGGGGAGCTGTTTTTT; j_call: TRBJ2-2; v_call: TRBV28; d_call: NA; clone_size: NA
cdr3_aa: CASSPAHGTLSGGELFF; cdr3_nt: TGTGCCAGCAGCCCCGCACACGGGACACTGAGTGGCGGGGAGCTGTTTTTT; j_call: TRBJ2-2; v_call: TRBV11-2; d_call: NA; clone_size: few
cdr3_aa: CASSVGGVAYEKLFF; cdr3_nt: TGTGCCAGCAGCGTAGGTGGGGTCGCGTACGAAAAACTGTTTTTT; j_call: TRBJ1-4; v_call: TRBV9; d_call: NA; clone_size: few
cdr3_aa: CASTERDRAPFF; cdr3_nt: TGTGCCAGCACCGAGAGGGACAGGGCACCGTTCTTC; j_call: TRBJ2-1; v_call: TRBV28; d_call: TRBD1; clone_size: NA
cdr3_aa: CAISEGAGYTF; cdr3_nt: TGTGCCATCAGTGAGGGGGCTGGCTACACCTTC; j_call: TRBJ1-2; v_call: TRBV10-3; d_call: NA; clone_size: NA
cdr3_aa: CASSLESGSITDTQYF; cdr3_nt: TGTGCCAGCAGCCTAGAAAGCGGGAGCATCACAGATACGCAGTATTTT; j_call: TRBJ2-3; v_call: TRBV4-2; d_call: TRBD2; clone_size: NA
cdr3_aa: CASSRLAGGWNEQFF; cdr3_nt: TGTGCCAGCAGTCGTCTAGCGGGAGGGTGGAATGAGCAGTTCTTC; j_call: TRBJ2-1; v_call: TRBV6-1; d_call: TRBD2; clone_size: NA
cdr3_aa: CASNQGEATNTEAFF; cdr3_nt: TGCGCCAGCAACCAAGGGGAGGCCACGAACACTGAAGCTTTCTTT; j_call: TRBJ1-1; v_call: TRBV4-3; d_call: NA; clone_size: NA
cdr3_aa: CASTWTSGSADTQYF; cdr3_nt: TGTGCCAGCACTTGGACTAGCGGGAGTGCCGATACGCAGTATTTT; j_call: TRBJ2-3; v_call: TRBV11-2; d_call: TRBD2; clone_size: few
cdr3_aa: CASLPRGQSEQYF; cdr3_nt: TGTGCCAGCCTTCCCAGGGGGCAAAGCGAGCAGTACTTC; j_call: TRBJ2-7; v_call: TRBV2; d_call: TRBD1; clone_size: NA
cdr3_aa: CASKRQAVYEQYF; cdr3_nt: TGTGCCAGCAAAAGACAGGCAGTCTACGAGCAGTACTTC; j_call: TRBJ2-7; v_call: TRBV28; d_call: NA; clone_size: NA
cdr3_aa: CASSLRGDRGYTF; cdr3_nt: TGTGCCAGCAGCTTGCGAGGGGATCGTGGCTACACCTTC; j_call: TRBJ1-2; v_call: TRBV7-2; d_call: NA; clone_size: NA
cdr3_aa: CASHAGQETQYF; cdr3_nt: TGTGCCAGCCACGCGGGCCAAGAGACCCAGTACTTC; j_call: TRBJ2-5; v_call: TRBV18; d_call: NA; clone_size: once
cdr3_aa: CASRKTGAREKLFF; cdr3_nt: TGTGCCAGCAGGAAAACAGGGGCCCGAGAAAAACTGTTTTTT; j_call: TRBJ1-4; v_call: TRBV28; d_call: TRBD1; clone_size: once
cdr3_aa: CASSEYGWNEQFF; cdr3_nt: TGTGCCAGCAGTGAATACGGCTGGAATGAGCAGTTCTTC; j_call: TRBJ2-1; v_call: TRBV2; d_call: NA; clone_size: NA
cdr3_aa: CASSPGPLWDEQFF; cdr3_nt: TGTGCCAGCAGCCCAGGGCCTCTGTGGGATGAGCAGTTCTTC; j_call: TRBJ2-1; v_call: TRBV7-2; d_call: NA; clone_size: NA
cdr3_aa: CASSLAGQGGAVPRVEQYF; cdr3_nt: TGTGCCAGCAGCTTAGCTGGGCAAGGGGGCGCAGTCCCCCGGGTAGAGCAGTACTTC; j_call: TRBJ2-7; v_call: TRBV13; d_call: TRBD1; clone_size: NA
cdr3_aa: CASSPEPGDAEAFF; cdr3_nt: TGCGCCAGCAGCCCGGAGCCCGGAGACGCTGAAGCTTTCTTT; j_call: TRBJ1-1; v_call: TRBV5-1; d_call: NA; clone_size: NA
cdr3_aa: CASGFTTEQFF; cdr3_nt: TGTGCTAGTGGTTTTACAACAGAGCAGTTCTTC; j_call: TRBJ2-1; v_call: TRBV12-5; d_call: NA; clone_size: once
cdr3_aa: CAWGRRVAGELFF; cdr3_nt: TGTGCCTGGGGTCGCAGGGTCGCCGGGGAGCTGTTTTTT; j_call: TRBJ2-2; v_call: TRBV30; d_call: NA; clone_size: few
cdr3_aa: CASGQGMTNTQYF; cdr3_nt: TGTGCCAGCGGACAGGGGATGACGAATACGCAGTATTTT; j_call: TRBJ2-3; v_call: TRBV19; d_call: TRBD1; clone_size: NA
cdr3_aa: CASSLETGIGELFF; cdr3_nt: TGTGCCAGCAGCTTGGAGACCGGGATCGGGGAGCTGTTTTTT; j_call: TRBJ2-2; v_call: TRBV5-4; d_call: NA; clone_size: NA
cdr3_aa: CAISDFVRGYGYTF; cdr3_nt: TGTGCCATCAGTGATTTTGTCAGGGGCTATGGCTACACCTTC; j_call: TRBJ1-2; v_call: TRBV10-3; d_call: NA; clone_size: NA
cdr3_aa: CASSLSGNTIYF; cdr3_nt: TGTGCCAGCAGTTTATCCGGAAACACCATATATTTT; j_call: TRBJ1-3; v_call: TRBV28; d_call: NA; clone_size: NA
cdr3_aa: CAISGTSGKTNTGELFF; cdr3_nt: TGTGCCATCAGTGGGACTAGCGGGAAAACGAACACCGGGGAGCTGTTTTTT; j_call: TRBJ2-2; v_call: TRBV10-3; d_call: TRBD2; clone_size: NA
cdr3_aa: CASSQRSGQGRAGELFF; cdr3_nt: TGTGCCAGCAGCCAACGATCGGGACAGGGGCGGGCCGGGGAGCTGTTTTTT; j_call: TRBJ2-2; v_call: TRBV14; d_call: TRBD1; clone_size: NA
cdr3_aa: CASSEAFGVAYEQYF; cdr3_nt: TGTGCCAGCAGCGAAGCTTTTGGAGTTGCCTACGAGCAGTACTTC; j_call: TRBJ2-7; v_call: TRBV7-2; d_call: NA; clone_size: NA
cdr3_aa: CASSFTGAPRTYNEQFF; cdr3_nt: TGTGCCAGCAGCTTTACCGGGGCACCTCGCACCTACAATGAGCAGTTCTTC; j_call: TRBJ2-1; v_call: TRBV11-2; d_call: NA; clone_size: once
cdr3_aa: CASSFRLRPKGYTF; cdr3_nt: TGTGCCAGCAGTTTCCGTCTCAGGCCGAAAGGCTACACCTTC; j_call: TRBJ1-2; v_call: TRBV28; d_call: NA; clone_size: NA
cdr3_aa: CASTTTSETQYF; cdr3_nt: TGTGCCAGCACGACTACTTCAGAGACCCAGTACTTC; j_call: TRBJ2-5; v_call: TRBV2; d_call: NA; clone_size: few
cdr3_aa: CAGGRLAGYEQYF; cdr3_nt: TGTGCCGGGGGAAGACTAGCGGGCTACGAGCAGTACTTC; j_call: TRBJ2-7; v_call: TRBV30; d_call: TRBD2; clone_size: few
cdr3_aa: CASRDPDSYNEQFF; cdr3_nt: TGTGCCAGCAGGGACCCCGATTCTTACAATGAGCAGTTCTTC; j_call: TRBJ2-1; v_call: TRBV11-2; d_call: NA; clone_size: NA
cdr3_aa: CASSPYFLATYEQYF; cdr3_nt: TGTGCCAGCTCACCATATTTTTTGGCCACCTACGAGCAGTACTTC; j_call: TRBJ2-7; v_call: TRBV18; d_call: NA; clone_size: NA
cdr3_aa: CASSRLASKTDTQYF; cdr3_nt: TGTGCCAGCAGTCGACTAGCGAGTAAGACAGATACGCAGTATTTT; j_call: TRBJ2-3; v_call: TRBV6-1; d_call: TRBD2; clone_size: NA
cdr3_aa: CASSPGQGGYEQYF; cdr3_nt: TGTGCCAGCAGCCCAGGACAGGGCGGATACGAGCAGTACTTC; j_call: TRBJ2-7; v_call: TRBV4-2; d_call: TRBD1; clone_size: NA
cdr3_aa: CASSKNRGPYEQYF; cdr3_nt: TGTGCCAGCAGCAAAAACAGGGGGCCGTACGAGCAGTACTTC; j_call: TRBJ2-7; v_call: TRBV7-3; d_call: TRBD1; clone_size: NA
cdr3_aa: CASSPQQAWTGELFF; cdr3_nt: TGTGCCAGCAGCCCACAGCAAGCTTGGACCGGGGAGCTGTTTTTT; j_call: TRBJ2-2; v_call: TRBV5-5; d_call: NA; clone_size: NA
cdr3_aa: CASSPQASGGNEQFF; cdr3_nt: TGTGCCAGCTCACCACAGGCTAGCGGGGGCAATGAGCAGTTCTTC; j_call: TRBJ2-1; v_call: TRBV18; d_call: TRBD2; clone_size: NA
cdr3_aa: CASGSGAGRETQYF; cdr3_nt: TGCGCCAGTGGGTCAGGAGCGGGGAGGGAGACCCAGTACTTC; j_call: TRBJ2-5; v_call: TRBV5-1; d_call: TRBD2; clone_size: NA
cdr3_aa: CASSVEEGGRGVEGYTF; cdr3_nt: TGTGCCAGCAGCGTAGAAGAGGGCGGCAGGGGAGTTGAAGGCTACACCTTC; j_call: TRBJ1-2; v_call: TRBV9; d_call: NA; clone_size: once
cdr3_aa: CASSPIGAAREETQYF; cdr3_nt: TGTGCCAGCTCACCAATCGGAGCCGCCCGGGAAGAGACCCAGTACTTC; j_call: TRBJ2-5; v_call: TRBV18; d_call: NA; clone_size: NA
cdr3_aa: CASSKPGQGSNEQYF; cdr3_nt: TGTGCCAGCAGTAAGCCGGGACAGGGGAGCAACGAGCAGTACTTC; j_call: TRBJ2-7; v_call: TRBV28; d_call: TRBD1; clone_size: many
cdr3_aa: CASSTDRDTPQHF; cdr3_nt: TGTGCCAGCAGTACTGACAGGGATACGCCCCAGCATTTT; j_call: TRBJ1-5; v_call: TRBV2; d_call: TRBD1; clone_size: NA
cdr3_aa: CASSIGGYEQYF; cdr3_nt: TGTGCCAGCAGTATCGGAGGATACGAGCAGTACTTC; j_call: TRBJ2-7; v_call: TRBV11-3; d_call: NA; clone_size: NA
cdr3_aa: CASKPSGVEEQYF; cdr3_nt: TGCGCCAGCAAACCCAGCGGGGTAGAAGAGCAGTACTTC; j_call: TRBJ2-7; v_call: TRBV5-1; d_call: TRBD2; clone_size: NA
cdr3_aa: CASSITAGDIQYF; cdr3_nt: TGTGCCAGTAGTATCACAGCAGGGGACATTCAGTACTTC; j_call: TRBJ2-4; v_call: TRBV19; d_call: NA; clone_size: NA
cdr3_aa: CASSPFWAGYTF; cdr3_nt: TGTGCCAGCAGTCCCTTCTGGGCGGGCTACACCTTC; j_call: TRBJ1-2; v_call: TRBV28; d_call: NA; clone_size: NA
cdr3_aa: CASSVGTGMSGGNTIYF; cdr3_nt: TGTGCCAGCAGCGTTGGCACAGGGATGTCTGGTGGAAACACCATATATTTT; j_call: TRBJ1-3; v_call: TRBV9; d_call: NA; clone_size: few
cdr3_aa: CASSERTGDNQPQHF; cdr3_nt: TGTGCCAGTAGCGAACGGACAGGGGACAATCAGCCCCAGCATTTT; j_call: TRBJ1-5; v_call: TRBV19; d_call: TRBD1; clone_size: few
cdr3_aa: CASRRGRQTYEQYF; cdr3_nt: TGTGCCAGCAGAAGGGGGCGCCAGACCTACGAGCAGTACTTC; j_call: TRBJ2-7; v_call: TRBV27; d_call: TRBD1; clone_size: NA
cdr3_aa: CASSGNRGGTGELFF; cdr3_nt: TGTGCCAGCAGTGGCAACAGGGGTGGAACCGGGGAGCTGTTTTTT; j_call: TRBJ2-2; v_call: TRBV6-1; d_call: TRBD1; clone_size: few
cdr3_aa: CASSQRAGPGGANVLTF; cdr3_nt: TGCGCCAGCAGCCAACGGGCCGGGCCAGGCGGGGCCAACGTCCTGACTTTC; j_call: TRBJ2-6; v_call: TRBV4-3; d_call: NA; clone_size: NA